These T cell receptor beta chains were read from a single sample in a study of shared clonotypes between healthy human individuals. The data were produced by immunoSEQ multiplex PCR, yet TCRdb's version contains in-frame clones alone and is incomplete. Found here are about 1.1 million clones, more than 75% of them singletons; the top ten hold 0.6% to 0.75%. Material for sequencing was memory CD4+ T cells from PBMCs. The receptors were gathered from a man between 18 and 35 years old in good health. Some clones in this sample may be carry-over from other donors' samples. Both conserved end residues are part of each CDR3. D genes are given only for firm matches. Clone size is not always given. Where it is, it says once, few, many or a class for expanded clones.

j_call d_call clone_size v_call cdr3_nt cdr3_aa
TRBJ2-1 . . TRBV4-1 TGCGCCAGCAGCCAAGCCGGAGGAGGGAGGGGGGACAATGAGCAGTTCTTC CASSQAGGGRGDNEQFF
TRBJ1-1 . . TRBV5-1 TGCGCCAGCAGCTTGGATGGCCCAGGGAACACTGAAGCTTTCTTT CASSLDGPGNTEAFF
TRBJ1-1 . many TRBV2 TGTGCCAGCAGTGAACAGGGAGCGAGAGTTGCTGAAGCTTTCTTT CASSEQGARVAEAFF
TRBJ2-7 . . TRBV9 TGTGCCAGCACCCCGGGGGCTGGGGTCTACGAGCAGTACTTC CASTPGAGVYEQYF
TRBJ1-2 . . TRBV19 TGTGCCAGTAGTACCCAAATTACAGGGTTTGGCTACACCTTC CASSTQITGFGYTF
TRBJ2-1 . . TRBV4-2 TGTGCCAGCAGCCAAGTAAAGGCGGACGGCAATGAGCAGTTCTTC CASSQVKADGNEQFF
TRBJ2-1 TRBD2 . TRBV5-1 TGCGCCAGCAGCTTGGGGACTAGCGGTTTATACAATGAGCAGTTCTTC CASSLGTSGLYNEQFF
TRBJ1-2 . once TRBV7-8 TGTGCCAGCAGCTTAGGGCGGGGCAACTATGGCTACACCTTC CASSLGRGNYGYTF
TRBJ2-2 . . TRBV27 TGTGCCAGCAGGCGCCGCGCCGGGGAGCTGTTTTTT CASRRRAGELFF
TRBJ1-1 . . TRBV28 TGTGCCAGCAGTCTTCAGGGTGGGAACACTGAAGCTTTCTTT CASSLQGGNTEAFF
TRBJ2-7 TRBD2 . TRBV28 TGTGCCAGCAGTCGGACTAGCGGGTCGTACGAGCAGTACTTC CASSRTSGSYEQYF
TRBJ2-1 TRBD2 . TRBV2 TGTGCCAGCAGACTAGCGGAATGGGATGAGCAGTTCTTC CASRLAEWDEQFF
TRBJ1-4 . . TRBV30 TGTGCCTGGAGTGGAGCCCGTAATGAAAAACTGTTTTTT CAWSGARNEKLFF
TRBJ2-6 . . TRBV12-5 TGTGCTAGTGGTTCGATCCGTGTCACTTCCTTTAGTGGGGCCAACGTCCTGACTTTC CASGSIRVTSFSGANVLTF
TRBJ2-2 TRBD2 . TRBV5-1 TGCGCCAGCAGCTTGACTAGCGTTGGGACCGGGGAGCTGTTTTTT CASSLTSVGTGELFF
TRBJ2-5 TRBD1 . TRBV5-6 TGTGCCAGCAGCTTGGCTCTTACCGGGACAGGGGGGACCCAGTACTTC CASSLALTGTGGTQYF